The entry that follows covers one TCR beta chain sequence. The V segment lost 4 bases and the J segment 5 bases; nucleotides outside the gene matches: 15. The CDR3 length is 18 residues. CDR1 SGHNT and CDR2 YYREEE come from the germline V gene (reference sequence). Primers: 60 Vbeta forward and 13 Jbeta reverse. Measured with immunoSEQ multiplex PCR; TCRdb has only the in-frame clones, and not every one. The table lists about 200,000 clones, 86% of them singletons, with 0.31% in the top ten. The sample is drawn from a study of cytomegalovirus exposure and HLA in healthy donors. The specimen sequenced was PBMCs. V usage is TRBV5-4 and J usage is TRBJ2-5, with 12 bases fitting TRBD1. This sequence originates from a woman aged 25 to 45 in good health and CMV-seronegative. In nucleotides, the CDR3 is TGTGCCAGCAGCGGCCAACCGGGACAGGGGGCTGATCGGGAGACCCAGTACTTC. It encodes CASSGQPGQGADRETQYF. The whole variable domain, remainder taken from reference TRBV5-4 and TRBJ2-5, is ETGVTQSPTHLIKTRGQQVTLRCSSQSGHNTVSWYQQALGQGPQFIFQYYREEENGRGNFPPRFSGLQFPNYSSELNVNALELDDSALYLCASSGQPGQGADRETQYFGPGTRLLVL.